A single sample is the source of the 3 T cell receptor beta chains below, sequenced in a study of T cell changes during pregnancy in multiple sclerosis. The method was immunoSEQ multiplex PCR; TCRdb's version includes in-frame clones alone and lacks a portion of them. The table has about 55,000 clones, under 95% seen once. The specimen was CD8+ T cells from peripheral blood mononuclear cells, collected in the third trimester of pregnancy. These receptors were collected from a female donor with multiple sclerosis, enrolled in a pregnancy study.

The genes are TRBV5-1 and TRBJ2-7; D possibly corresponds to TRBD1 (6 bases). The CDR3 consists of 14 residues. The V end lost 4 bases, the J end lost 0 bases, and 11 bases lay between the germline ends. The germline gives CDR1 SGHRS, CDR2 YFSETQ. The chain's CDR3 is CASSLTRGSYEQYF. In nucleotides, the CDR3 is TGCGCCAGCAGCCTTACCAGGGGCTCCTACGAGCAGTACTTC.

V gene TRBV2 combines with J gene TRBJ2-1; 10 nucleotides align to TRBD2. CDR1 is SNHLY and CDR2 is FYNNEI in the germline V gene. This CDR3 contains 15 residues. The ends lost 5 bases at V and 9 bases at J; junction bases unmatched: 10. The CDR3 nucleotides are TGTGCCAGCAGTCCTAGCGGGAGCGGGGCTTCTGAGCAGTTCTTC. This sequence encodes CASSPSGSGASEQFF.

This chain uses TRBV27 with TRBJ1-5; D possibly corresponds to TRBD1 (5 bases). Trimming took off 5 bases at V and 9 bases at J, with 17 bases between the two ends. Per the germline V gene, CDR1 is MNHEY and CDR2 is SMNVEV (reference sequence). CDR3 length: 14 residues. The CDR3 DNA reads as TGTGCCAGCAGTGTCACTCAGGGAAATGGGCCCCAGCATTTT. This translates into CASSVTQGNGPQHF.